This T cell receptor beta chain stems from a study of shared clonotypes between healthy human individuals. The CDR3 sequence is 13 residues long. Germline lookup yields CDR1 SGHNT and CDR2 YENEEA. The V end was cut by 1 base, the J end by 2 bases, with 6 bases between. Regarding this clone: The sample contains more than one DNA sequence encoding this CDR3.

Sequencing used immunoSEQ multiplex PCR; TCRdb keeps in-frame clones, though not all of them. The repertoire holds 2 million to 2.5 million clones, about 95% seen once, with approximately 1.2% in the top ten. Terminally differentiated effector memory CD45RA+ cells were excluded from the naive CD8 cells, which were CD45RO-negative and positively selected for CCR7. Sequencing was performed on naive CD8+ T cells sorted from blood. The clonotype was recovered from a man between 18 and 35 years old in good health. The V and J genes are TRBV11-3 and TRBJ2-7, with D perhaps TRBD1 (6 bases). The CDR3, as DNA: TGTGCCAGCAGCTTAGGGACAGCCTACGAGCAGTACTTC. Translated, it gives CASSLGTAYEQYF.